This T cell receptor beta chain was captured by sequencing in a study of identical twins. General study points: Among beta out-of-frame sequences, excess sharing between twins appeared weaker.

In this sample, this clonotype turned up many times. The antigen is unknown. Template switching added a universal primer site, and cDNA bore unique molecular identifiers. TCRdb ran MiXCR on the 5' RACE reads and lists one entry per CDR3 protein. The top ten clones hold around 1.8% of a sample with under 250,000 distinct CDR3 sequences, around 8% of them seen once. The V end was cut by 5 bases, the J end by 6 bases, with 11 bases between. The germline V gene has CDR1 ENHRY and CDR2 SYGVKD. The CDR3 is made up of 12 amino acids. The same specimen was also included in a second study, on yellow fever vaccine responses in identical twins.

Sequencing was carried out using memory (CD45RO+) T cells sorted from blood. This clonotype was sampled from a woman younger than 30 in good health. This chain joins TRBV10-3 and TRBJ2-7; D may correspond to TRBD1 or TRBD2 (5 bases each). The CDR3 nucleotides are TGTGCCATCAGTTGGGACCTTGCCGAGCAGTACTTC. Translating it yields CAISWDLAEQYF.